The 23 T cell receptor beta chains reported below all come from one sample, sequenced in a study of blood T cell repertoires in COVID-19. Libraries were prepared by immunoSEQ multiplex PCR; TCRdb keeps only in-frame clonotypes and omits some of them. The data contain about half a million clones, around 85% of them singletons. Sample: PBMCs or T cells enriched from blood (not recorded which). The receptor set was obtained from a woman aged 60-75 years who had recovered from COVID-19.

The rearrangement joins TRBV30 to TRBJ1-2, with 8 bases fitting TRBD1. This CDR3 is 16 amino acids long. Losses at the gene ends were 1 base for V and 5 bases for J; bases not matched to a gene: 12. The germline gives CDR1 GTSNPN, CDR2 SVGIG (reference sequence). The CDR3 is CAWSATTGGTWYGYTF. Here the CDR3 DNA reads TGTGCCTGGAGTGCGACAACAGGGGGTACTTGGTATGGCTACACCTTC.

This sequence joins TRBV5-1 and TRBJ1-4; 11 bases align to TRBD1. The germline gives CDR1 SGHRS, CDR2 YFSETQ. Trimming cost V 4 bases and J 5 bases; bases outside gene matches: 13. The CDR3 runs 18 residues. CDR3 in amino acids: CASSPGLTGQGANEKLFF. The CDR3 DNA sequence: TGCGCCAGCAGCCCGGGATTAACCGGACAGGGGGCGAATGAAAAACTGTTTTTT.

V gene TRBV27 combines with J gene TRBJ2-6, with TRBD1 matching 12 bases. CDR3 length: 19 residues. Trimming at V came to 3 bases and at J to 2 bases, leaving 8 bases not matched to a gene. Germline-derived CDR1 and CDR2 are MNHEY and SMNVEV (reference sequence). This CDR3 is CASSFEWGQGAPGANVLTF. The CDR3 DNA reads as TGTGCCAGCAGTTTTGAGTGGGGACAGGGGGCGCCTGGGGCCAACGTCCTGACTTTC.

This sequence joins TRBV4-1 and TRBJ2-1, with TRBD1 as a possible D gene (5 bases). The length of the CDR3 is 12 residues. Trimming cost V 1 base and J 9 bases, with 7 bases left between them. Germline loops: CDR1 MGHRA, CDR2 YSYEKL. The CDR3 DNA follows: TGCGCCAGCAGCCAAGCAGGGTTTGAGCAGTTCTTC. Translation gives CASSQAGFEQFF.

The chain recombines TRBV5-1 with TRBJ2-2, with D maybe TRBD2 (6 bases). This CDR3 has 13 residues. Trimming removed 4 bases at V and 6 bases at J, with 10 bases between. Germline V gene data show CDR1 as SGHRS and CDR2 as YFSETQ. CDR3 region: CASSRLDPGELFF. The CDR3, as DNA: TGCGCCAGCAGCCGACTAGATCCCGGGGAGCTGTTTTTT.

The gene calls are TRBV3-1 (or the pseudogene TRBV3-2) and TRBJ1-2; the D gene is possibly TRBD1 (5 bases). Germline V gene sequence: CDR1 LGHDT, CDR2 YNNKEL (reference sequence). The CDR3 length is 15 residues. V was clipped by 6 bases and J by 0 bases, with 14 bases between them. The CDR3 is CASRGPIQANYGYTF. The CDR3 region has the DNA TGTGCCAGCAGGGGGCCGATTCAAGCTAACTATGGCTACACCTTC.

The chain is built from TRBV4-1 and TRBJ1-4; D gene unclear. CDR1 is MGHRA, CDR2 YSYEKL, per germline. The CDR3 is 17 amino acids. Trimming removed 2 bases from V and 6 bases from J, with 19 bases in between. CDR3 nucleotide sequence: TGCGCCAGCAGCCAACCAGGTTCGTCAACAGTGTATGAAAAACTGTTTTTT. Its protein product is CASSQPGSSTVYEKLFF.

The chain carries TRBV6-6 and TRBJ1-5; no clear D gene. CDR1 and CDR2 from the germline V gene are MNHNY and SVGAGI (reference sequence). The CDR3 is 17 residues long. V lost 7 bases and J 1 base, leaving 20 bases between the germline ends. The DNA of the CDR3 is TGTGCCAGCACTCGGGGTACCGTTTTGGAGAGCAATCAGCCCCAGCATTTT. This gives the protein CASTRGTVLESNQPQHF.

The V call is TRBV12-5, the J call TRBJ2-3, with 8 bases lining up with TRBD1. Germline lookup yields CDR1 LGHNT and CDR2 FRNRAP. This CDR3 has 13 amino acids. Trimming took 10 bases from V and 1 from J; bases not matched to a gene: 4. Written as DNA, the CDR3 is TGTGCTACCGGACAGGGAGGCACAGATACGCAGTATTTT. Its protein product is CATGQGGTDTQYF.

The V and J genes are TRBV27 and TRBJ2-1, with TRBD2 matching 14 bases. V lost 6 bases to trimming and J lost 9 bases; unmatched junction nucleotides: 7. The germline CDR1 and CDR2 sequences are MNHEY and SMNVEV (reference sequence). The CDR3 runs 15 residues. The CDR3 region is CASSRLAGGPSEQFF. DNA of the CDR3: TGTGCCAGCAGCAGACTAGCGGGGGGGCCGAGTGAGCAGTTCTTC.

This rearrangement joins TRBV11-2 to TRBJ2-7, with a tentative D call TRBD2 (5 bases). The CDR3 is 13 residues long. Germline loops: CDR1 SGHAT, CDR2 FQNNGV. The V end was cut by 4 bases, the J end by 3 bases, with 10 bases between. The CDR3 bases are TGTGCCAGCAGCTCGGCCGGGGACTACGAGCAGTACGTC. Encoded protein: CASSSAGDYEQYV.

V and J are TRBV4-1 and TRBJ2-3, with a possible D match to TRBD1 (5 bases). Germline CDR1 and CDR2: MGHRA and YSYEKL. The length of the CDR3 is 12 residues. The V end lost 0 bases, the J end lost 8 bases, and 6 bases lay between the germline ends. The CDR3 spells CASSQEGATQYF. Written as DNA, the CDR3 is TGCGCCAGCAGCCAAGAAGGGGCTACGCAGTATTTT.

This clone was detected only once. The genes are TRBV3-1 (or the pseudogene TRBV3-2) and TRBJ2-3; weak D call: TRBD1 (5 bases). There are 16 residues in the CDR3. Trimming left V 4 bases short and J 5 bases short, with 19 bases between. The V gene's germline CDR1 is LGHDT and CDR2 YNNKEL (reference sequence). CDR3: CASSPILGLDGDTQYF. CDR3 coding DNA: TGTGCCAGCAGCCCGATCCTGGGGCTAGATGGAGATACGCAGTATTTT.

This chain connects TRBV5-1 to TRBJ2-3; TRBD1 might be the D (5 bases). The CDR3 contains 13 residues. V was cut by 4 bases and J by 4 bases, with 10 bases left in between. The V gene's germline CDR1 is SGHRS and CDR2 YFSETQ. The CDR3 protein is CASSMIGADTQYF. The CDR3 DNA follows: TGCGCCAGCAGCATGATAGGGGCAGATACGCAGTATTTT.

This chain joins TRBV4-1 and TRBJ1-2; TRBD1 might be the D (5 bases). The V gene lost 3 bases and the J gene lost 2 bases, with 13 bases spanning the gap. Per germline, CDR1 MGHRA and CDR2 YSYEKL. The CDR3 has 15 amino acids. CDR3 sequence (DNA): TGCGCCAGCAGCCAGGGCCTGACAGAGAACTATGGCTACACCTTC. As protein: CASSQGLTENYGYTF.

V is TRBV18 and J is TRBJ2-3, with D unclear. The CDR3 sequence is 13 residues long. Germline-derived CDR1 and CDR2 are KGHSH and LQKENI. Trimming stripped 4 bases from V and 2 bases from J, with 7 bases between. The CDR3, as DNA: TGTGCCAGCTCACGCGAGAACACAGATACGCAGTATTTT. As protein: CASSRENTDTQYF.

The V and J genes are TRBV2 and TRBJ1-5; 10 bases agree with TRBD1. CDR1 is SNHLY, CDR2 FYNNEI, per germline. The CDR3 loop spans 17 amino acids. The trim removed 6 bases at V and 4 bases at J, leaving 12 bases unmatched. The CDR3: CASSGGQGQGTNQPQHF. CDR3 in DNA: TGTGCCAGCAGCGGGGGCCAGGGACAGGGGACAAATCAGCCCCAGCATTTT.

This clone was detected only once. The chain links TRBV24-1 to TRBJ1-5; possible D gene TRBD1, 6 bases. The ends were cut back, 4 bases at V and 5 bases at J, with 17 bases in the middle. This CDR3 is 16 amino acids long. Per the germline V gene, CDR1 is KGHDR and CDR2 is SFDVKD. Here the CDR3 reads CATSEGGRSFDQPQHF. The CDR3 coding sequence is TGTGCCACCAGTGAAGGGGGACGGAGTTTCGATCAGCCCCAGCATTTT.

J is TRBJ2-2 and V is TRBV6-5, with TRBD2 matching 8 bases. With V trimmed by 6 bases and J by 4 bases, 7 bases remained unmatched. The CDR3 totals 15 residues. The germline gives CDR1 MNHEY, CDR2 SVGAGI. This CDR3 reads CASRPRGGTTGELFF. The CDR3 DNA sequence: TGTGCCAGCAGGCCCCGGGGGGGGACCACCGGGGAGCTGTTTTTT.

This chain connects TRBV25-1 to TRBJ1-5; D is unclear. Germline V gene data show CDR1 as MGHDK and CDR2 as SYGVNS. The CDR3 loop spans 13 amino acids. Between the trimmed V and J ends, which lost 8 bases and 6 bases, there was a span of 14 bases. CDR3 in amino acids: CASANLNLQPQHF. CDR3 DNA: TGTGCCAGCGCTAACCTCAACCTTCAGCCCCAGCATTTT.

CDR3 protein: CASSVGGGALTYGYTF. The CDR3 DNA reads as TGTGCCAGCAGCGTAGGTGGGGGGGCCTTGACATATGGCTACACCTTC. This chain joins TRBV9 and TRBJ1-2; the D gene is possibly TRBD1 (6 bases). Germline loops: CDR1 SGDLS, CDR2 YYNGEE. V was trimmed by 0 bases and J by 5 bases, leaving 17 bases between them. The length of the CDR3 is 16 residues.

The chain recombines TRBV28 with TRBJ1-2, with TRBD1 matching 8 bases. This CDR3 region has 17 residues. Trimming removed 4 bases from V and 7 bases from J; junction bases left unmatched: 17. Germline CDR1 MDHEN, CDR2 SYDVKM. DNA for the CDR3: TGTGCCAGCAGTTCCATCCCCGGACAGGGAATATTTGGTGGCTACACCTTC. It yields the protein CASSSIPGQGIFGGYTF.

This chain joins TRBV7-7 and TRBJ1-2, with a weak D call TRBD1 (5 bases). This CDR3 spans 12 amino acids. Germline loops: CDR1 SSHAT, CDR2 FNYEAQ (reference sequence). The V and J ends lost 11 bases and 9 bases respectively, with 19 bases between them. The CDR3 nucleotides read TGTGCCCGGAATATGGGGGAGGGAAGCTACACCTTC. Amino acid sequence: CARNMGEGSYTF.